This entry lists 19 T cell receptor beta chains sequenced from one sample in a study of blood T cell repertoires in COVID-19. Profiling relied on immunoSEQ multiplex PCR, and the TCRdb table lists in-frame clones only, not all of them. This sample yields 300,000 to 450,000 clones, of which approximately 80% are seen a single time; about 1% belongs to the top ten. Sequencing used peripheral blood. Every receptor here comes from a human donor with acute or convalescent COVID-19. The donor label of this sample is uncertain.

The chain has TRBV30 and TRBJ2-3; weak D call: TRBD2 (6 bases). CDR1 GTSNPN and CDR2 SVGIG come from the germline V gene (reference sequence). The CDR3 runs 16 residues. The ends were cut back, 4 bases at V and 1 base at J, with 18 bases in the middle. This CDR3 is CAWNDPGLRRTDTQYF. The CDR3 region has the DNA TGTGCCTGGAACGACCCGGGACTCAGGCGCACAGATACGCAGTATTTT.

The sample holds a few counts of this clone. The rearrangement links TRBV4-1 to TRBJ2-1, with a weak D call TRBD1 (5 bases). This CDR3 spans 17 amino acids. V was trimmed by 4 bases and J by 0 bases, leaving 16 bases between them. The germline gives CDR1 MGHRA, CDR2 YSYEKL. The CDR3 reads CASSLRFVGRSYNEQFF. The CDR3 DNA follows: TGCGCCAGCAGCCTCCGATTTGTGGGGCGCTCCTACAATGAGCAGTTCTTC.

The chain recombines TRBV6-6 with TRBJ1-1; TRBD1 aligns across 7 bases. The V and J ends lost 6 bases and 3 bases, in that order; junction bases with no gene match: 10. The CDR3 length is 15 residues. Germline V gives CDR1 MNHNY, CDR2 SVGAGI (reference sequence). The CDR3 is CASRHNRGLDTEAFF. The DNA of the CDR3 is TGTGCCAGCAGGCATAACAGGGGACTGGACACTGAAGCTTTCTTT.

This clone was picked up a small number of times. The genes are TRBV3-1 (or the pseudogene TRBV3-2) and TRBJ1-2; a possible D gene is TRBD1 (6 bases). This CDR3 spans 13 amino acids. Germline CDR1 reads LGHDT; CDR2 reads YNNKEL (reference sequence). V was trimmed by 4 bases and J by 5 bases, leaving 11 bases between them. The CDR3 loop reads CASSPPGQYGYTF. DNA of the CDR3: TGTGCCAGCAGCCCACCTGGACAGTATGGCTACACCTTC.

V gene TRBV29-1 combines with J gene TRBJ2-1; no firm D call. From germline, CDR1 is SQVTM and CDR2 ANQGSEA. This CDR3 contains 12 residues. The V gene lost 2 bases and the J gene lost 2 bases, with 4 bases spanning the gap. The CDR3 nucleotides read TGCAGCGTTGAACTAACCTACAATGAGCAGTTCTTC. Protein product: CSVELTYNEQFF.

This sequence joins TRBV5-6 and TRBJ2-7; the D is unclear. CDR1 and CDR2 (germline): SGHDT, YYEEEE. The CDR3 is made up of 13 amino acids. V lost 0 bases and J 0 bases, leaving 4 bases between the germline ends. This CDR3 is CASSLDFSYEQYF. The CDR3 DNA reads TGTGCCAGCAGCTTGGACTTCTCCTACGAGCAGTACTTC.

The chain has TRBV10-2 and TRBJ2-4; perhaps TRBD2 as D (5 bases). The CDR3 runs to 15 residues. V lost 2 bases and J lost 7, with 15 bases in between. CDR1 and CDR2 from the germline V gene are WSHSY and SAAADI. The CDR3: CASSEPGRGMNIQYF. The CDR3 DNA follows: TGCGCCAGCAGTGAGCCAGGACGGGGAATGAACATTCAGTACTTC.

V and J are TRBV19 and TRBJ1-1; maybe TRBD1 (5 bases). The germline CDR1 and CDR2 sequences are LNHDA and SQIVND (reference sequence). With 5 bases removed from V and 2 bases from J, the gap between germline ends came to 12 bases. The CDR3 length is 14 residues. CDR3 nucleotide sequence: TGTGCCAGTAGTGTCGGGGGAATCAACACTGAAGCTTTCTTT. It specifies CASSVGGINTEAFF.

J is TRBJ2-3 and V is TRBV5-8, with D possibly TRBD2 on 5 matching bases. This CDR3 comprises 16 residues. Trimming shortened V by 0 bases and J by 1 base, and 12 bases separated the two germline ends. Germline V gene data show CDR1 as SGHTS and CDR2 as YDEGEE. CDR3 loop: CASSLGRGSRTDTQYF. As DNA, the CDR3 is TGTGCCAGCAGCTTGGGCCGGGGATCTCGCACAGATACGCAGTATTTT.

V is TRBV7-8 and J is TRBJ2-7, with D unresolved. CDR3 length: 14 residues. V was shortened by 2 bases and J by 5 bases, with 13 bases between the two germline ends. Germline V CDR1 and CDR2: SGHVS, FQNEAQ. The CDR3 nucleotides read TGTGCCAGCAGCTTACAACTGCCGATCAACGAGCAGTACTTC. Amino acid sequence: CASSLQLPINEQYF.

The V call is TRBV5-1, the J call TRBJ2-3; TRBD1 matches 9 bases. Germline V gene sequence: CDR1 SGHRS, CDR2 YFSETQ. CDR3 length: 16 residues. V trimming: 0 bases; J trimming: 7 bases; junction bases outside the gene matches: 9. CDR3 sequence (DNA): TGCGCCAGCAGCTTGGAGAACAGGGGGCCAGGGAATACGCAGTATTTT. This translates into CASSLENRGPGNTQYF.

The chain employs TRBV5-8 and TRBJ1-1; D unresolved. The V end lost 2 bases, the J end lost 1 base, and 9 bases lay between the germline ends. Germline assignment: CDR1 SGHTS and CDR2 YDEGEE. There are 14 residues in the CDR3. CDR3 in DNA: TGTGCCAGCAGCTTCTCAACATCGAACACTGAAGCTTTCTTT. Amino acids: CASSFSTSNTEAFF.

The V call is TRBV2, the J call TRBJ1-6; 7 bases align to TRBD1. The CDR3 contains 15 residues. CDR1 and CDR2 from the germline V gene are SNHLY and FYNNEI. Germline trimming cut 6 bases from V and 8 bases from J; bases unmatched to any gene: 10. The CDR3 nucleotides are TGTGCCAGCAGGTCGGACAGGTCTGGGTATTCACCCCTCCACTTT. It is translated as CASRSDRSGYSPLHF. The entire variable domain, with the rest obtained from reference TRBV2 and TRBJ1-6, is as follows: EPEVTQTPSHQVTQMGQEVILRCVPISNHLYFYWYRQILGQKVEFLVSFYNNEISEKSEIFDDQFSVERPDGSNFTLKIRSTKLEDSAMYFCASRSDRSGYSPLHFGNGTRLTVT.

This sequence joins TRBV24-1 and TRBJ2-1; 10 bases are a match to TRBD1. The V segment lost 8 bases and the J segment 6 bases; nucleotides outside the gene matches: 12. There are 16 residues in the CDR3. Germline V CDR1 and CDR2: KGHDR, SFDVKD. CDR3 amino acids: CATTGTGAGRSNEQFF. DNA of the CDR3: TGTGCCACCACCGGGACAGGGGCCGGGAGAAGCAATGAGCAGTTCTTC.

This rearrangement joins TRBV30 to TRBJ2-5; 10 positions match TRBD2. Germline CDR1 is GTSNPN and CDR2 is SVGIG (reference sequence). After removal of 2 bases from V and 4 bases from J, the junction contained 7 bases not matched to a gene. This CDR3 spans 15 amino acids. CDR3 sequence reads: CAWSLLAGAVETQYF. Written as DNA, the CDR3 is TGTGCCTGGAGTCTTCTAGCGGGAGCGGTAGAGACCCAGTACTTC.

DNA of the CDR3: TGTGCCAGCAGCCCCCCTCCGGGAGAAGACTACGAGCAGTACTTC. It specifies CASSPPPGEDYEQYF. This sequence joins TRBV11-2 and TRBJ2-7, with a tentative D call TRBD2 (6 bases). The V gene's germline CDR1 is SGHAT and CDR2 FQNNGV. V lost 5 bases and J lost 3, with 17 bases in between. This CDR3 is 15 amino acids long. The whole variable domain, remainder taken from reference TRBV11-2 and TRBJ2-7, is EAGVAQSPRYKIIEKRQSVAFWCNPISGHATLYWYQQILGQGPKLLIQFQNNGVVDDSQLPKDRFSAERLKGVDSTLKIQPAKLEDSAVYLCASSPPPGEDYEQYFGPGTRLTVT.

The chain joins TRBV7-7 to TRBJ2-1, with D perhaps TRBD1 (5 bases). Trimming took 0 bases from V and 6 from J, leaving 12 bases between them. Germline V CDR1 and CDR2: SSHAT, FNYEAQ (reference sequence). This CDR3 contains 15 residues. The CDR3 nucleotides read TGTGCCAGCAGCTTAGCGATAGGGGCCGTCAATGAGCAGTTCTTC. Protein sequence: CASSLAIGAVNEQFF.

The V gene is TRBV19, the J gene TRBJ1-1, with 7 bases fitting TRBD1. The V gene end was trimmed by 5 bases and the J gene end by 7 bases; junction bases not matched to a gene: 4. This CDR3 region has 12 residues. Looked up from germline, CDR1 is LNHDA and CDR2 is SQIVND (reference sequence). CDR3 in amino acids: CASSWWDSEAFF. DNA of the CDR3: TGTGCCAGTAGTTGGTGGGACAGTGAAGCTTTCTTT.

The rearrangement joins TRBV30 to TRBJ2-3, with 9 bases matching TRBD2. The CDR3 consists of 16 residues. Germline V gene lookup returns CDR1 GTSNPN and CDR2 SVGIG (reference sequence). The ends lost 7 bases at V and 3 bases at J; junction bases unmatched: 14. The CDR3 region is CAYHILAGLRTDTQYF. The CDR3, as DNA: TGTGCCTACCACATTCTAGCGGGATTAAGGACAGATACGCAGTATTTT.